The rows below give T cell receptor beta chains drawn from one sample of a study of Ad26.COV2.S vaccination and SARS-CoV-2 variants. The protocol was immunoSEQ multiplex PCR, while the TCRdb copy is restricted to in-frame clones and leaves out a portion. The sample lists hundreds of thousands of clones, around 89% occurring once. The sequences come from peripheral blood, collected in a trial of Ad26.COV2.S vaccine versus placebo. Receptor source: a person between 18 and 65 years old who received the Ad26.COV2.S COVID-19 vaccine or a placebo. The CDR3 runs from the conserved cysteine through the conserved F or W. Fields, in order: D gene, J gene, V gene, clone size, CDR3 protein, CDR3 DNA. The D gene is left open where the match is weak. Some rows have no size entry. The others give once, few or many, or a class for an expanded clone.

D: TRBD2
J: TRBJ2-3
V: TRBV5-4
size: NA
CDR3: CASSLKWGGPADTQYF
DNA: TGTGCCAGCAGCTTGAAATGGGGGGGTCCGGCAGATACGCAGTATTTT

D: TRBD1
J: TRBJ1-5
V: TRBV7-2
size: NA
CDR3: CASSFKPGQGLVAQHF
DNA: TGTGCCAGCAGCTTTAAGCCGGGACAGGGCCTTGTAGCCCAGCATTTT

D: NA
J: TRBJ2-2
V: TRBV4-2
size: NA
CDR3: CATTLPGTGELFF
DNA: TGTGCCACTACCCTCCCAGGAACCGGGGAGCTGTTTTTT

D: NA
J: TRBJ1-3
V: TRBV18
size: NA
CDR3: CASSPNRDIGNTIYF
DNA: TGTGCCAGCTCACCCAACCGGGACATCGGAAACACCATATATTTT

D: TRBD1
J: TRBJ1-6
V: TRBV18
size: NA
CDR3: CASLPQGGNSPLHF
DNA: TGTGCCAGCTTACCGCAGGGGGGGAATTCACCCCTCCACTTT

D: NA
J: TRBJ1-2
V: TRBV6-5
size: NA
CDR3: CASSYSSGTNYGYTF
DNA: TGTGCCAGCAGTTACTCGAGCGGGACAAACTATGGCTACACCTTC

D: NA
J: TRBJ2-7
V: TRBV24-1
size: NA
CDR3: CATSDHGKYEQYF
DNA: TGTGCCACCAGTGACCACGGCAAGTACGAGCAGTACTTC

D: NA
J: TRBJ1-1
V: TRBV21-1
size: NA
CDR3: CASSPGTLTEAFF
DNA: TGTGCCAGCAGCCCAGGGACGCTCACTGAAGCTTTCTTT

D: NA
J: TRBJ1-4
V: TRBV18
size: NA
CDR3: CASSPLGATNEKLFF
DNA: TGTGCCAGCTCACCACTGGGCGCAACTAATGAAAAACTGTTTTTT

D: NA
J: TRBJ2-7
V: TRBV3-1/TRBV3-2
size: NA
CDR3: CASSGAPYPYEQYF
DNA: TGTGCCAGCAGCGGAGCCCCCTATCCCTACGAGCAGTACTTC

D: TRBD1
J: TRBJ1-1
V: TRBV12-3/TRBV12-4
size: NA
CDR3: CASKGASDTEAFF
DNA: TGTGCCAGCAAGGGGGCTTCGGACACTGAAGCTTTCTTT

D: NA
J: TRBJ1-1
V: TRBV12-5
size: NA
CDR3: CASSITGRNTEAFF
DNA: TGTGCTAGCAGCATTACAGGGCGGAACACTGAAGCTTTCTTT

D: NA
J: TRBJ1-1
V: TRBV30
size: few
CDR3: CASRGEGWTEAFF
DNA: TGTGCCTCGCGGGGTGAGGGATGGACTGAAGCTTTCTTT

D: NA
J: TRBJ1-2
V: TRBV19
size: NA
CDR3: CASTQQAYGYTF
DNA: TGTGCCAGTACCCAGCAGGCCTATGGCTACACCTTC

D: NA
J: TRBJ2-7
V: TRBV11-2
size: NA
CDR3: CASSRSYEQYF
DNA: TGTGCCAGCAGTCGTTCCTACGAGCAGTACTTC

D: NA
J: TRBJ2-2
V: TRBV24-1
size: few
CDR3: CATSDHFRATGELFF
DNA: TGTGCCACCAGTGATCATTTCCGGGCCACCGGGGAGCTGTTTTTT

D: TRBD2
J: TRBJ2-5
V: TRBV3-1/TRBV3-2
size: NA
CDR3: CASSQDHGEGTQYF
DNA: TGTGCCAGCAGCCAAGATCACGGGGAGGGGACCCAGTACTTC

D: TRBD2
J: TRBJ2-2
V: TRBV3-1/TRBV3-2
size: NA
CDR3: CASSPVAGGHGELFF
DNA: TGTGCCAGCAGCCCTGTAGCGGGGGGCCACGGGGAGCTGTTTTTT

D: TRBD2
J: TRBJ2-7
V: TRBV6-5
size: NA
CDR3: CASSTGTSGSYEQYF
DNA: TGTGCCAGCAGTACCGGGACTAGCGGTTCCTACGAGCAGTACTTC

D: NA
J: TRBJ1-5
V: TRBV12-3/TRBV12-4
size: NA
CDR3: CASSRAGNQPQHF
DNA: TGTGCCAGCAGCCGGGCAGGGAATCAGCCCCAGCATTTT